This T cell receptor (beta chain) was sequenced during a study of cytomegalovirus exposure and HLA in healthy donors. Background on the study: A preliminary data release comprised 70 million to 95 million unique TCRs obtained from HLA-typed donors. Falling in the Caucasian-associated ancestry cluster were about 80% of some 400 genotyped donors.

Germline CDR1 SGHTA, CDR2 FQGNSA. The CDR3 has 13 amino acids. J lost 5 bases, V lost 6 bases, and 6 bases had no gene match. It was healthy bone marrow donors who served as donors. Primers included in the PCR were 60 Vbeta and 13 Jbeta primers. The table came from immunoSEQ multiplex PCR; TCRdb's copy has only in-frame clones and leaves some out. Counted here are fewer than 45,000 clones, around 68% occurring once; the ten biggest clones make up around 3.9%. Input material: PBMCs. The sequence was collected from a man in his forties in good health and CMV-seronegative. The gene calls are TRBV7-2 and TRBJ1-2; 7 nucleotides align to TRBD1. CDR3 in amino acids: CASSLPGQYGYTF. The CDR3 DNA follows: TGTGCCAGCAGTCTTCCGGGACAGTATGGCTACACCTTC.